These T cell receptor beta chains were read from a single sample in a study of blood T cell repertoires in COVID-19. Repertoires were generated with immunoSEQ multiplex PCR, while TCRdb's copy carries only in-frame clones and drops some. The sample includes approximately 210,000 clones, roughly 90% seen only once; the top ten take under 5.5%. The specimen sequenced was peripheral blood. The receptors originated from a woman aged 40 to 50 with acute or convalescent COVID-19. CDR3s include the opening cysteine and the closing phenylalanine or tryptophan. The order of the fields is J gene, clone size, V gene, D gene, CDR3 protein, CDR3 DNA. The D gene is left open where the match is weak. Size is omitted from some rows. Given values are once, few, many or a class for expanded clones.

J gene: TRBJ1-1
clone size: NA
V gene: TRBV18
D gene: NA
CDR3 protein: CASSPPDRRSVTEAFF
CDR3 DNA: TGTGCCAGCTCACCGCCGGACAGACGTTCAGTCACTGAAGCTTTCTTT

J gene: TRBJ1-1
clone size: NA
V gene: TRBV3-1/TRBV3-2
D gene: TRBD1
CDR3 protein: CASSPPGQGRSEAFF
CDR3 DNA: TGTGCCAGCAGCCCTCCGGGACAGGGTAGATCTGAAGCTTTCTTT

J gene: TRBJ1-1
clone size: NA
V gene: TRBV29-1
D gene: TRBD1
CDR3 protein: CSGSQPGQGIQAFF
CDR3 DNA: TGCAGCGGTTCTCAACCGGGACAGGGAATTCAAGCTTTCTTT

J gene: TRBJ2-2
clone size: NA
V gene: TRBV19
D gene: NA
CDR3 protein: CASRGGAPSTGELFF
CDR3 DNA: TGTGCCAGTAGAGGGGGGGCGCCGAGCACCGGGGAGCTGTTTTTT

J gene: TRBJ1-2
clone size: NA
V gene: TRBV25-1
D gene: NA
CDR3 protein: CASSGQIGYTF
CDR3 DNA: TGTGCCAGCAGTGGGCAGATTGGCTACACCTTC

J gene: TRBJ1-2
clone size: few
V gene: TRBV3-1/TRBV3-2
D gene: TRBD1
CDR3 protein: CASSLGTGGIGYTF
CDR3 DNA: TGTGCCAGCAGCCTAGGGACAGGGGGCATTGGCTACACCTTC

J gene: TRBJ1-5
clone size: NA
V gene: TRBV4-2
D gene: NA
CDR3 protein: CASSQEISLHNQPQHF
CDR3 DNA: TGTGCCAGCAGCCAAGAGATTAGTCTCCACAATCAGCCCCAGCATTTT

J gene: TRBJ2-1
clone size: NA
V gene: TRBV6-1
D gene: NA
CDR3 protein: CASSEFFSNEQFF
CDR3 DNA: TGTGCCAGCAGTGAATTCTTCAGTAATGAGCAGTTCTTC

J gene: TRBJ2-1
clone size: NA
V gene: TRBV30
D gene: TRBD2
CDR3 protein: CAWSAKRLAGGNEQFF
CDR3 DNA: TGTGCCTGGAGTGCGAAACGACTAGCGGGGGGCAATGAGCAGTTCTTC

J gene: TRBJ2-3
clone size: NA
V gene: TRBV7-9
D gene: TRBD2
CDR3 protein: CASSPDGGDTDTQYF
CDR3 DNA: TGTGCCAGCAGCCCGGACGGGGGGGACACAGATACGCAGTATTTT

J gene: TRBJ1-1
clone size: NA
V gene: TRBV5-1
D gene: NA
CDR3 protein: CASSPRAGRDTEAFF
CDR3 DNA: TGCGCCAGCAGTCCTAGGGCAGGGAGGGACACTGAAGCTTTCTTT

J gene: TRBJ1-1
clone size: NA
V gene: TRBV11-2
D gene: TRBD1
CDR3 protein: CASRWGRGQGITEAFF
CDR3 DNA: TGTGCCAGCAGATGGGGTAGAGGACAGGGGATCACTGAAGCTTTCTTT

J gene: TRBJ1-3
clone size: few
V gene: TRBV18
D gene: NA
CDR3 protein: CASSPRERFLSGNTIYF
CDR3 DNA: TGTGCCAGCTCACCCCGGGAACGGTTCCTCTCTGGAAACACCATATATTTT

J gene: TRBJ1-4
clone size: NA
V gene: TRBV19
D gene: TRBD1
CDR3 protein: CASKGRQGAGTGPSEKLFF
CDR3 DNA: TGTGCCAGTAAGGGAAGACAGGGGGCCGGGACGGGTCCGAGTGAAAAACTGTTTTTT

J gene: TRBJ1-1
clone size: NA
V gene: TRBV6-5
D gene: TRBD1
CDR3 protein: CASSYSGQGNTEAFF
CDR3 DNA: TGTGCCAGCAGTTACTCTGGACAGGGAAACACTGAAGCTTTCTTT

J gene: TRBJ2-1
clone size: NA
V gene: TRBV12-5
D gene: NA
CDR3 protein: CASGGGVPYNNEQFF
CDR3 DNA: TGTGCTAGTGGTGGAGGGGTTCCCTACAACAATGAGCAGTTCTTC

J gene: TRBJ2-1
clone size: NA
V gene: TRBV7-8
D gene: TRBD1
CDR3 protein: CASSLGQGLTEQFF
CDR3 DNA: TGTGCCAGCAGCTTAGGACAGGGGTTAACTGAGCAGTTCTTC

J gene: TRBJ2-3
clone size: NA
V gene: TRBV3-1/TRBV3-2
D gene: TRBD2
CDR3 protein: CASTAGRGGSTDTQYF
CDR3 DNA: TGTGCCAGCACCGCGGGGCGGGGGGGAAGCACAGATACGCAGTATTTT

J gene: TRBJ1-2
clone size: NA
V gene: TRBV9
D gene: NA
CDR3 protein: CASSVWAGPNYGYTF
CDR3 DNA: TGTGCCAGCAGCGTATGGGCAGGTCCCAACTATGGCTACACCTTC

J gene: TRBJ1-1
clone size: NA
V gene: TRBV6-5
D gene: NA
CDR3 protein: CASWYLGGARLAFF
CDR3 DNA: TGTGCCAGCTGGTATCTTGGGGGCGCCCGGCTGGCTTTCTTT

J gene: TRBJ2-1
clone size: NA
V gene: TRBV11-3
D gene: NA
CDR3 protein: CASSLGAGDNEQFF
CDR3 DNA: TGTGCCAGCAGCTTAGGGGCAGGGGACAATGAGCAGTTCTTC

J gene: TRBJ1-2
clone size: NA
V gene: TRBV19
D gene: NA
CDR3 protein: CASSTPRGGAYGYTF
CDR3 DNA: TGTGCCAGTAGTACCCCTCGAGGAGGGGCCTATGGCTACACCTTC

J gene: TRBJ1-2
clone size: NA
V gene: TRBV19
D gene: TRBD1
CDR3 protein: CASSIGRDRDYGYTF
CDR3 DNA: TGTGCCAGTAGTATCGGCCGGGACAGGGACTATGGCTACACCTTC

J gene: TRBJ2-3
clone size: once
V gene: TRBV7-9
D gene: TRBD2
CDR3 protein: CASSGRQAGGITDTQYF
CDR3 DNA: TGTGCCAGCAGCGGAAGACAAGCGGGGGGAATAACAGATACGCAGTATTTT

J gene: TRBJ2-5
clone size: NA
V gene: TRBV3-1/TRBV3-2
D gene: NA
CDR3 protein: CASSPTSEETQYF
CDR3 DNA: TGTGCCAGCAGCCCGACTAGTGAGGAGACCCAGTACTTC

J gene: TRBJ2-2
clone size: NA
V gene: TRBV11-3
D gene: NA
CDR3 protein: CASSPQGLANTGELFF
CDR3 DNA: TGTGCCAGCAGCCCTCAGGGACTGGCGAACACCGGGGAGCTGTTTTTT

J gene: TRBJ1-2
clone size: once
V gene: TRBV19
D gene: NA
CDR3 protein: CASTDSGAKGYTF
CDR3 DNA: TGTGCCAGTACCGACTCAGGGGCGAAGGGCTACACCTTC

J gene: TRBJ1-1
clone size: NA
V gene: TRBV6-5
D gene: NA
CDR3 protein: CASRGGKDTEAFF
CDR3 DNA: TGTGCCAGCAGAGGAGGGAAGGACACTGAAGCTTTCTTT

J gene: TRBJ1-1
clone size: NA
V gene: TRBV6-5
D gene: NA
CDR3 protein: CASGRGSEAFF
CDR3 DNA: TGTGCCAGCGGCAGGGGATCTGAAGCTTTCTTT

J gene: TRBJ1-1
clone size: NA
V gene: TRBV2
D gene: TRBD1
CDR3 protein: CASSLGRGMTEAFF
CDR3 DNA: TGTGCCAGCAGTCTAGGCAGGGGGATGACTGAAGCTTTCTTT

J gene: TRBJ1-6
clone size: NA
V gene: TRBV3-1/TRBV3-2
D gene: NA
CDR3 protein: CASNPGRSNSPLHF
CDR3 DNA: TGTGCCAGCAACCCAGGGCGGAGTAATTCACCCCTCCACTTT

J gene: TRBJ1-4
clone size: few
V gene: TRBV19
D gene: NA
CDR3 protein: CASSIVGTTNEKLFF
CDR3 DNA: TGTGCCAGTAGTATAGTCGGGACTACTAATGAAAAACTGTTTTTT

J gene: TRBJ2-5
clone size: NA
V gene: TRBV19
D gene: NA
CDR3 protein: CASSIRGNQETQYF
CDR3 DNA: TGTGCCAGTAGTATTAGAGGGAACCAAGAGACCCAGTACTTC

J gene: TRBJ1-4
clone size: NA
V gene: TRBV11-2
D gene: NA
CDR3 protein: CASSSTIATNEKLFF
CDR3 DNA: TGTGCCAGCAGCTCCACTATAGCAACTAATGAAAAACTGTTTTTT

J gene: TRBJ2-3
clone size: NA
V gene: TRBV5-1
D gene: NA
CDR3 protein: CASSSGHRTDTQYF
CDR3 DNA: TGCGCCAGCAGCTCTGGACACCGCACAGATACGCAGTATTTT

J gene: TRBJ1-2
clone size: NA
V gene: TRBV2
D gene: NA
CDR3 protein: CASRSYGYTF
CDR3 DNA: TGTGCCAGCAGGAGCTATGGCTACACCTTC

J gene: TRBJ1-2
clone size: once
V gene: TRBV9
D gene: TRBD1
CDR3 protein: CASSKGQGNNYGYTF
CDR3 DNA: TGTGCCAGCAGCAAGGGACAGGGGAATAACTATGGCTACACCTTC

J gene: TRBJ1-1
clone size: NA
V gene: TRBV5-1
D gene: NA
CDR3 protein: CASSYRGWGTEAFF
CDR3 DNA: TGCGCCAGCAGCTACCGAGGGTGGGGCACTGAAGCTTTCTTT

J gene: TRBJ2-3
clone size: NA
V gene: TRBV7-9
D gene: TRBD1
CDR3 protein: CASSFPGGQVVGTQYF
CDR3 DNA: TGTGCCAGCAGCTTCCCCGGGGGACAGGTGGTTGGTACGCAGTATTTT

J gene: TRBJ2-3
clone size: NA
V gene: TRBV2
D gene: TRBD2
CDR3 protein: CASSEGVSGGTDTQYF
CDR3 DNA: TGTGCCAGCAGTGAAGGTGTTAGCGGGGGGACAGATACGCAGTATTTT

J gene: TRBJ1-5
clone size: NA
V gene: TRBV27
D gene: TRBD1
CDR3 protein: CASSLSTGDQPQHF
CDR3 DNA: TGTGCCAGCAGTTTATCGACAGGGGATCAGCCCCAGCATTTT

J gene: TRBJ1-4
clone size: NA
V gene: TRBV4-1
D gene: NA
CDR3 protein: CASSHQIPGHDNEKLFF
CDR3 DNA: TGCGCCAGCAGCCACCAAATACCGGGACACGATAATGAAAAACTGTTTTTT

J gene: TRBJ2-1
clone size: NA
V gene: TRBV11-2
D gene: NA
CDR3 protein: CASSSYREVGNEQFF
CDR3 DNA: TGTGCCAGCAGCTCCTACAGGGAAGTGGGAAATGAGCAGTTCTTC

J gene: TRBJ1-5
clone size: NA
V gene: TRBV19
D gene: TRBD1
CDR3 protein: CASSPRDRGRGGQPQHF
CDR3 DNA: TGTGCCAGTAGTCCCAGGGACAGGGGGAGAGGGGGTCAGCCCCAGCATTTT

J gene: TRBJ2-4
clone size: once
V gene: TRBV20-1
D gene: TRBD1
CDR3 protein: CSASGQAIGKNIQYF
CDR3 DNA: TGCAGTGCTAGTGGACAGGCGATCGGCAAAAACATTCAGTACTTC

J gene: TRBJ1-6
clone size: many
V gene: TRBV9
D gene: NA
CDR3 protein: CASSVAVGADSPLHF
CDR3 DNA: TGTGCCAGCAGCGTAGCTGTGGGGGCTGATTCACCCCTCCACTTT

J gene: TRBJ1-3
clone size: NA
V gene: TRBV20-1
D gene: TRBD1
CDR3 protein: CSASGQGAGGTIYF
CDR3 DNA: TGCAGTGCTAGTGGGCAGGGGGCTGGGGGCACCATATATTTT

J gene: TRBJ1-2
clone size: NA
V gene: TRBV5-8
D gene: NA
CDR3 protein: CASSQAGEYYGYTF
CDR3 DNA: TGTGCCAGCAGCCAGGCGGGGGAGTACTATGGCTACACCTTC

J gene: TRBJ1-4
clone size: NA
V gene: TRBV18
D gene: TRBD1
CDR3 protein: CASSRGQEEKLFF
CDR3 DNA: TGTGCCAGCTCACGGGGACAGGAGGAAAAACTGTTTTTT

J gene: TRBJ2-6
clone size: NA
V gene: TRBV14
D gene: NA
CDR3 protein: CASSPLGTTGANVLTF
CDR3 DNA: TGTGCCAGCAGCCCCCTGGGCACCACTGGGGCCAACGTCCTGACTTTC

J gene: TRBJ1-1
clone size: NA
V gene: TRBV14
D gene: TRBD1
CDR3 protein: CASSHGQGTEAFF
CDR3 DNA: TGTGCCAGCAGCCACGGACAGGGCACTGAAGCTTTCTTT

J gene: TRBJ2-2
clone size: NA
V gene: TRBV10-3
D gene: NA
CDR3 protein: CAISEPGEGVTGELFF
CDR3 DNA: TGTGCCATCAGTGAGCCGGGCGAGGGGGTCACCGGGGAGCTGTTTTTT

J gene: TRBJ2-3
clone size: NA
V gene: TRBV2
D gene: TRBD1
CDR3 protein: CASRGTATDTQYF
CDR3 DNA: TGTGCCAGCAGAGGGACAGCCACAGATACGCAGTATTTT

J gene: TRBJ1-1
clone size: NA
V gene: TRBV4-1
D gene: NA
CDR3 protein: CASSEQDTMNTEAFF
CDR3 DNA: TGCGCCAGCAGCGAACAGGACACCATGAACACTGAAGCTTTCTTT